This T cell receptor (beta chain) was recovered during a study of PD-L1 blockade in urothelial cancer. About the study: When patients started atezolizumab in about 2014, it was given at 1,200 mg intravenously every 3 weeks. From 0 to 3 prior chemotherapy regimens had been given to the patients. When blood samples were assessed, the median T cell count was 141,255.

Using immunoSEQ multiplex PCR, the repertoire was profiled, and TCRdb retains in-frame clones only, with some absent. The sample shows about 52,000 clones, around three quarters of them seen only once. Pretreatment sampling and on-treatment sampling together yielded between 1 and 8 samples for each patient. The count of this clone is one. The sample consisted of PBMCs, taken around atezolizumab (anti-PD-L1) treatment. The receptor was derived from an older man with urothelial cancer.

The CDR3 loop is CATSRDRGSYEQYF. In DNA form, the CDR3 reads TGTGCCACCAGCAGGGACAGGGGAAGCTACGAGCAGTACTTC. This chain joins TRBV15 and TRBJ2-7; 9 nucleotides align to TRBD1. CDR3 size: 14 residues. Germline V gene lookup returns CDR1 LNHNV and CDR2 YYDKDF (reference sequence). J was trimmed by 3 bases and V by 3 bases; bases with no gene match: 3.